The entry below gives a single T cell receptor beta chain sequence along with its context. This clonotype was found a few times. The antigen this receptor binds is unknown. Base qualities are not at hand, and no much larger clone is one base apart. The data belong to a study of T cells in Graves' hyperthyroidism and ophthalmopathy (dated by TCRdb to between 2018 and 2021). Background on the whole study: To identify TCR V-J signatures that set the groups apart, the researchers used a discovery cohort of about a hundred patients, made up of under 45 with Graves' ophthalmopathy and about 60 with stable Graves' hyperthyroidism. TCR Vbeta CDR3 sequencing of 135 peripheral blood samples (over 40 ophthalmopathy, approximately 80 hyperthyroidism and approximately 17 progressor patients) is reported in the paper. The study also compared thyroid tissue and blood T-cell repertoires from about six Graves' hyperthyroidism patients. The 95 to 100 discovery patients were randomly split 7:3 into training and test sets. Once sampling was done, hyperthyroidism patients were given methimazole at a starting dose of 30 mg daily, whereas ophthalmopathy patients were given high-dose intravenous methylprednisolone. An independent validation cohort of 18 to 20 hyperthyroidism patients and over 15 patients who later progressed to ophthalmopathy tested prospective prediction of ophthalmopathy. Study-wide conclusions, independent of this receptor: No statistical method was used to fix the sample size in advance, and group allocation was not hidden from the investigators. During validation, the model predicted progression to ophthalmopathy a median of approximately 6 months ahead of onset, with around 71% sensitivity and roughly 75% specificity. In cross-validation, a model built on a 13 V-J signature told ophthalmopathy apart from stable hyperthyroidism with 87.88% sensitivity and roughly 81% specificity, and in testing the same model reached 80%/75%. Most expanded thyroid clonotypes (frequency above 0.001) were also detected in blood, a finding suggesting that blood repertoires may reflect thyroid immune responses.

The TCR beta CDR3 regions were amplified from RNA transcripts. The TCR CDR3 was subjected to a first round of RT-PCR using the HTBI primer set and the Qiagen OneStep RT-PCR kit. The libraries were constructed in a second round of multiplex PCR and then size-selected and purified. Libraries were sequenced paired-end with 100 bp reads on an Illumina HiSeq2000. In the paper's pipeline: SOAPnuke was used to process the raw data, with reads discarded if the reads contained adapters or uncalled bases, had a mean Phred below 15, or lacked an exact constant-primer or identifier match. COPE v1.2.5 was used to merge the high-quality paired reads, and each unique nucleotide sequence was defined as a clonotype. MiTCR v1.1 was used to align the clonotypes against IMGT TRBV, TRBD and TRBJ reference segments. The analysis was restricted to V-J combinations with a frequency above 0.0001, which together covered 99.2% of the repertoires. A TCS score was defined as the ratio of F50 (clonal expansion) to E x V (chaos), with BLOSUM62-based TCRdist applied between CDR3 peptides within each V-J. Welch's t-statistics and random forest reduced 450 to 600 V-J features to under 15, which were used in a naive Bayes classifier (R e1071). TCRdb handled the public reads itself, with Q25 trimming in fastp and clone calling in MiXCR, and kept productive beta chains. Rows with one shared CDR3 protein collapse into an entry with the most common genes and DNA. These V and J calls are TCRdb output, not the study's own analysis. Here the sample has about 560,000 distinct CDR3 sequences; approximately 44% occur a single time. Of the sample, roughly 8.2% falls within the top ten clones.

CDR1 SGHVS and CDR2 FNYEAQ were looked up in the germline V gene. Trimming removed 3 bases from V and 3 bases from J, leaving 9 bases between the germline ends. The CDR3 covers 13 residues, taking in both the cysteine and the phenylalanine. Kept here is only the CDR3 DNA, which spans 39 bases and is read in frame from base 1. Stable Graves' hyperthyroidism was defined as no progression to ophthalmopathy during 18 months of follow-up. Hyperthyroidism patients were newly diagnosed, with disease duration under 2 months, and aged 18 to 65 years. Exclusion was applied to patients with uncontrolled infections, other autoimmune diseases, pregnancy or lactation. Diagnoses relied on clinical symptoms, serum thyroxine and TRAb, thyroid ultrasound and orbital computed tomography. Trizol reagent was used to extract total RNA, and RNA quality was then checked on an Agilent 2100 Bioanalyzer.

Rearrangement joined TRBV7-6 to TRBJ2-7; confidence is insufficient to name the D gene. The sample comprised peripheral blood or thyroid tissue (not recorded which). The clonotype was recovered from a woman aged 18-29 years with Graves' hyperthyroidism. Donor details come from another sample of the same person, matched by shared clones. The CDR3 is CASSLDVDYEQYF. The nucleotides are TGTGCCAGCAGCTTGGACGTCGACTACGAGCAGTACTTC.